The 5 T cell receptor beta chains below were found in one sample sequenced in a study of T cell responses to AZD1222 COVID-19 vaccine. The assay was immunoSEQ multiplex PCR, and TCRdb's table has in-frame clones only and misses some. This table holds roughly 140,000 clones, around 86% found once. The specimen was peripheral blood, collected 28 days after the second AZD1222 dose. These receptors were collected from an adult who received the AZD1222 COVID-19 vaccine.

In this sample, this clone turned up once. The J gene is TRBJ2-5, the V gene TRBV24-1; D may be TRBD1 (8 bases). The CDR3 covers 16 residues. Germline CDR1 is KGHDR and CDR2 is SFDVKD. The V gene lost 0 bases and the J gene lost 1 base, with 11 bases spanning the gap. DNA of the CDR3: TGTGCCACCAGTGATTTGACAGGGGGGGTCCAAGAGACCCAGTACTTC. It is translated as CATSDLTGGVQETQYF.

The rearrangement links TRBV4-3 to TRBJ2-3; the D gene is possibly TRBD2 (5 bases). The V gene's germline CDR1 is LGHNA and CDR2 YSLEER. The length of the CDR3 is 14 residues. Trimming left V 1 base short and J 6 bases short, with 11 bases between. DNA of the CDR3: TGCGCCAGCAGCCAAGGGACTTCAGCGGATACGCAGTATTTT. It is translated as CASSQGTSADTQYF.

The chain combines TRBV21-1 with TRBJ1-1. TRBV21-1 is marked as a pseudogene. CDR3 length: 15 residues. CDR3 DNA: TGTGCCAGCAGCATAGAAAGCTCCGCGAACACTGAAGCTTTCTTT. Its translation is CASSIESSANTEAFF.

The chain joins TRBV4-1 to TRBJ2-5; no clear D. Germline lookup yields CDR1 MGHRA and CDR2 YSYEKL. The CDR3 runs 15 residues. The V gene lost 4 bases and the J gene lost 5 bases, with 17 bases spanning the gap. CDR3 DNA: TGCGCCAGCAGCCTGAACAGTGGCATTGGGGAGACCCAGTACTTC. Its protein product is CASSLNSGIGETQYF.

The genes are TRBV12-3 or TRBV12-4 and TRBJ1-1; no definite D call. Between the trimmed V and J ends, which lost 2 bases and 5 bases, there was a span of 9 bases. The CDR3 runs to 13 residues. The CDR3 here is CASSLNLGTEAFF. DNA for the CDR3: TGTGCCAGCAGTTTAAACTTGGGGACTGAAGCTTTCTTT.